This T cell receptor beta chain was identified in a study of blood T cell repertoires in COVID-19 (TCRdb year 2020). Describing the broader study: Samples covering the acute and convalescent phases of COVID-19 were provided by collaborators in the United States, Italy and Spain. The prospective study material was composed of cDNA or gDNA derived from T cells, B-cell-depleted T cells, or PBMCs. Subjects who had been exposed to COVID-19, were actively infected with it, or had recovered from it provided the deeply sampled blood TCRbeta repertoires that made up the dataset. The repertoires were released in a freely available public database meant as a resource for research on the immune response to SARS-CoV-2. Samples were obtained from the ongoing ImmuneRACE study (first 160 participants) and from 1,000 to 1,500 subjects provided by 6 global collaborators. A de-identified subject ID, COVID-19 status, age in years and sex were almost always included in the sample metadata. Where HLA class I and class II types were available, the types were taken from metadata supplied by the sample provider, not from assay-based typing. Study-wide findings and limitations: The amount of clinical and demographic metadata varied by source and participant and was provided uncurated.

Points on this clone: It has no known antigen specificity. Base qualities are not recorded, but no much larger clone differs from it by a single base.

TCRbeta CDR3 regions were amplified from genomic DNA using the immunoSEQ Assay, a bias-controlled multiplex PCR. For the original study's pipeline: Nucleated cell counts per sample were estimated from amplification of reference gene primers within the assay. To quantify the absolute abundance of each unique TCRbeta CDR3 rearrangement, sequence reads were collapsed and filtered. For each sample, productive Simpson clonality was calculated as the square root of Simpson's diversity index across productive rearrangements. TCRdb took this table from immuneACCESS and kept in-frame rearrangements with V and J called. Such tables lack part of the clones; where checked against another copy, unresolved V genes explain under half of the gap, and the rest is unexplained. The D gene and trimming were derived from the DNA, and the V and J assignments and clone size from that table. This sample comprises 100,000 to 120,000 clones, 75% to 90% of them detected only once. The ten largest clones add up to 4.6% of the sample.

V loses 2 bases, J loses 3 bases, and the germline ends lie 11 bases apart. In the germline V gene (reference sequence), CDR1 corresponds to GTSNPN and CDR2 to SVGIG. The CDR3 covers 14 residues, taking in both the cysteine and the phenylalanine. Left in the record is the CDR3 DNA by itself, 42 bases read in frame from the first base. The collaborating institutions used their own protocols to collect whole blood in K2EDTA tubes. For TCRbeta analysis, collaborator samples were shipped as frozen whole blood, as isolated PBMCs, or as DNA extracted from either sample type. Sequenced material: peripheral blood. The V gene is TRBV30 and the J gene is TRBJ1-5; the D gene is unclear. This TCR came from a woman aged 50 to 60 with acute or convalescent COVID-19. Here is the DNA: TGTGCCTGGAGTTCGGCAGGCCTCAATCAGCCCCAGCATTTT. Its translation is CAWSSAGLNQPQHF.